The subject of this entry is one T cell receptor beta chain. Its antigen remains unidentified. CDR3 size: 14 residues. The ends were cut back, 3 bases at V and 4 bases at J, with 12 bases in the middle. CDR1 and CDR2 (germline): SNHLY, FYNNEI. Version v3.0 of the immunoSEQ assay was performed at survey level. Using immunoSEQ multiplex PCR, the repertoire was profiled, and TCRdb retains in-frame clones only, with some absent. The sample lists about 26,000 clones, over 70% occurring once. This specimen comes from a study of long-term antiretroviral therapy in people with HIV. General study points: All time points showed a repertoire dominated by clones expanded before ART. Relative to control repertoires, HIV repertoires exhibited narrower CDR3 length ranges. Documentation of ART adherence, viral resistance or therapy changes was absent. Diversity rose after ART but stayed below transplant donor controls.

Here the sequenced sample was unsorted PBMCs, taken 1.1 years before starting antiretroviral therapy. The sequence derives from a woman aged 25 to 39 with HIV. The genes are TRBV2 and TRBJ1-2; D perhaps matches TRBD1 (6 bases). CDR3 sequence reads: CASSETRDTYGYTF. In DNA form, the CDR3 reads TGTGCCAGCAGTGAGACCCGGGACACCTATGGCTACACCTTC.